This T cell receptor beta chain was identified during a study of OX40 agonist ivuxolimab in advanced cancers. Study-wide background: Age averaged around 58 years (range roughly 23 to 80), and 80% to 90% were male.

Method: immunoSEQ multiplex PCR; TCRdb's copy keeps in-frame clones and lacks some. The profile shows about 55,000 clones, 70% to 85% of them singletons. With baseline, cycle 4 day 1, and cycle 7 day 1 as timepoints, blood was sampled. Study results and limitations: The CD4+ and CD8+ T cells in the blood had expanded clonally by week 6 at 0.1 to 3.0 mg/kg.

The CDR3 is made up of 15 amino acids. CDR1 MNHNS and CDR2 SASEGT come from the germline V gene. Regarding this clone: Its antigen is unknown. The junction shows a germline mismatch at one end, possibly a read error.

The TCR was taken from an adult with an advanced solid tumor such as melanoma, head and neck, liver or kidney cancer. The V gene is TRBV6-1, the J gene TRBJ1-5, with 8 bases aligning to TRBD1. The sample consisted of CD4+ or CD8+ T cells sorted from blood, taken in a trial of the OX40 agonist ivuxolimab. This CDR3 is CAISESQGAFQPQHF. The CDR3 nucleotides read TGTGCCATCAGTGAAAGCCAGGGGGCGTTTCAGCCCCAGCATTTT.